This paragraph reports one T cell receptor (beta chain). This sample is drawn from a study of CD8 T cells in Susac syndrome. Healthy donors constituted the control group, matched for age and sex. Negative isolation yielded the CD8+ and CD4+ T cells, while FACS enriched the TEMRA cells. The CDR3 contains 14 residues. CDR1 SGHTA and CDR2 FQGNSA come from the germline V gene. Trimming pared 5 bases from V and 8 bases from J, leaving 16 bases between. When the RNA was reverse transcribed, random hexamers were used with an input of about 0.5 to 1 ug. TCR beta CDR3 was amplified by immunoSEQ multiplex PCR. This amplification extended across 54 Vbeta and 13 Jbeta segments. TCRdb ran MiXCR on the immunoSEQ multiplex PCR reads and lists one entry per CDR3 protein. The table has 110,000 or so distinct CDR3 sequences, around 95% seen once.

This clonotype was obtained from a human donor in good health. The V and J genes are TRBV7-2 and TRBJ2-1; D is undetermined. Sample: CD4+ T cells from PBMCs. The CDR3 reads CASSVIDVRDEQFF. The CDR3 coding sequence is TGTGCCAGCAGCGTGATTGACGTTAGAGATGAGCAGTTCTTC.